What follows describes a single T cell receptor (beta chain). What it binds is not known. The data are from a study of blood T cells in healthy people across ages. Overall study: About one barcoded beta molecule was captured per two T cells (by template switching).

Study-level findings and limits: In long-lived donors, naive CD4+ cell counts and diversity exceeded those of aged donors. Shifts in expanded clonotypes may have been confounded by donor CMV status, which was unknown.

V lost 7 bases and J 9 bases, leaving 10 bases between the germline ends. Germline CDR1 MNHEY, CDR2 SVGAGI. The CDR3 contains 11 residues. Combining a sample-barcoded 5' primer with a J-beta primer mix, a second PCR ran for roughly 6 to 11 cycles. Using its own MiXCR run on the 5' RACE reads, TCRdb lists one record per CDR3 protein. The sample includes roughly 860,000 distinct CDR3 sequences, 62% of them seen just once. The gene calls are TRBV6-5 and TRBJ2-4; D may be TRBD2 (5 bases). Input material: blood. The TCR sequence derives from a young man in good health. This chain's CDR3 is CASTRDGIQYF. CDR3 bases: TGTGCCAGCACCCGGGATGGCATTCAGTACTTC.